A selection of T cell receptor beta chains follows, all from one sample in a study of molecular identifiers for immune sequencing clone quantification. TCRdb fed the PCR reads into MiXCR, producing one record per CDR3 protein. Of approximately 550,000 distinct CDR3 sequences in the sample, roughly 24% were seen once. Sequencing was performed on naive CD8+ T cells from blood, with Jurkat cell RNA spiked in. Receptor source: a human donor in good health. Some libraries in this study had Jurkat cell RNA spiked in. CDR3s include the opening cysteine and the closing phenylalanine or tryptophan. D genes are given only for firm matches. Clone size is stated in some rows and not others, as once, few, many or a class when expanded.

j_call,clone_size,cdr3_length,v_call,d_call,cdr3_aa,cdr3_nt
TRBJ2-7,NA,16,TRBV27,TRBD1,CASSPGTGGRWYEQYF,TGTGCCAGCAGTCCCGGGACAGGGGGCCGTTGGTACGAGCAGTACTTC
TRBJ2-2,NA,19,TRBV7-2,TRBD2,CASSLGMGVSGTTTGELFF,TGTGCCAGCAGCTTAGGAATGGGGGTGAGCGGGACGACCACCGGGGAGCTGTTTTTT
TRBJ2-2,few,16,TRBV7-2,NA,CASSLGPELNTGELFF,TGTGCCAGCAGCTTAGGTCCGGAATTGAACACCGGGGAGCTGTTTTTT
TRBJ2-3,few,14,TRBV7-9,NA,CASSLGGASDTQYF,TGTGCCAGCAGCTTAGGTGGGGCATCAGATACGCAGTATTTT
TRBJ2-3,few,15,TRBV12-3/TRBV12-4,NA,CASGHRQSSTDTQYF,TGTGCCAGCGGTCACCGACAGTCGAGCACAGATACGCAGTATTTT
TRBJ2-7,NA,14,TRBV6-2/TRBV6-3,TRBD1,CASTPGDRSYEQYF,TGTGCCAGCACCCCCGGGGACAGATCCTACGAGCAGTACTTC
TRBJ2-2,many,16,TRBV7-9,TRBD2,CASSSGLAVNTGELFF,TGTGCCAGCAGCTCGGGACTAGCGGTGAACACCGGGGAGCTGTTTTTT
TRBJ2-5,few,16,TRBV6-2/TRBV6-3,NA,CASSPGLGAYQETQYF,TGTGCCAGCAGCCCAGGTCTGGGGGCCTATCAAGAGACCCAGTACTTC
TRBJ1-1,many,13,TRBV27,NA,CASMWTLNTEAFF,TGTGCCAGCATGTGGACACTGAACACTGAAGCTTTCTTT
TRBJ1-1,NA,13,TRBV29-1,TRBD1,CSVWETGFTEAFF,TGCAGCGTTTGGGAGACAGGGTTCACTGAAGCTTTCTTT
TRBJ1-1,NA,13,TRBV19,TRBD1,CASSTTGGPEAFF,TGTGCCAGTAGTACGACAGGGGGGCCTGAAGCTTTCTTT
TRBJ1-1,few,13,TRBV20-1,NA,CNAKPQGHTEAFF,TGCAATGCTAAACCGCAGGGACACACTGAAGCTTTCTTT
TRBJ2-7,many,15,TRBV5-5,NA,CASSLEGQGDYEQYF,TGTGCCAGCAGCTTGGAGGGCCAGGGTGACTACGAGCAGTACTTC